The 14 T cell receptor beta chains given below trace back to one sample, sequenced in a study of blood T cell repertoires in COVID-19. Generated by immunoSEQ multiplex PCR, the TCRdb table keeps only in-frame clones and is missing some. Seen here are some 350,000 clones, 80% to 90% observed once, and the top ten hold about 6%. The sample taken for sequencing was peripheral blood. The receptors derive from a woman in her forties or fifties with COVID-19, enrolled during active disease.

The gene calls are TRBV7-9 and TRBJ2-7, with 9 bases lining up with TRBD2. Germline V CDR1 and CDR2: SEHNR, FQNEAQ (reference sequence). The CDR3 runs 14 residues. Trimming cost V 3 bases and J 3 bases; bases outside gene matches: 3. The CDR3 region has the DNA TGTGCCAGCAGCTTCTTGACTAGCGGCTACGAGCAGTACTTC. Protein sequence: CASSFLTSGYEQYF.

This chain joins TRBV7-9 and TRBJ2-1, with a tentative D call TRBD1 (7 bases). CDR3 size: 16 residues. The V and J ends lost 7 bases and 4 bases respectively, with 20 bases between them. Germline values: CDR1 SEHNR, CDR2 FQNEAQ (reference sequence). CDR3 in DNA: TGTGCCAGCACCCTCTTGGGGCAGGGGGGTTACAATGAGCAGTTCTTC. Amino acid sequence: CASTLLGQGGYNEQFF.

J is TRBJ2-2 and V is TRBV18, with TRBD1 identical over 7 bases. V dropped 5 bases and J dropped 6; count of bases not matched to a gene: 12. In germline, CDR1 is KGHSH, CDR2 LQKENI. This CDR3 contains 16 residues. The CDR3 region has the DNA TGTGCCAGCTCAGCGGACAGGCTTCTTATGGCCGGGGAGCTGTTTTTT. Its translation: CASSADRLLMAGELFF.

This clone occurred once. The chain carries TRBV19 and TRBJ1-2; D remains ambiguous. This CDR3 is 16 amino acids long. V shed 3 bases and J shed 4 bases, with 18 bases lying between them. Germline CDR1 and CDR2: LNHDA and SQIVND (reference sequence). The CDR3, as DNA: TGTGCCAGTAGTATCCAGGCAACCTACCTCTCCTATGGCTACACCTTC. Translating it yields CASSIQATYLSYGYTF. Together with reference TRBV19 and TRBJ1-2, the CDR3 gives the full variable domain: DGGITQSPKYLFRKEGQNVTLSCEQNLNHDAMYWYRQDPGQGLRLIYYSQIVNDFQKGDIAEGYSVSREKKESFPLTVTSAQKNPTAFYLCASSIQATYLSYGYTFGSGTRLTVV.

Points on this clone: A read error may explain this, as a much larger clone is one base away. The chain uses TRBV14 and TRBJ2-7; 8 nucleotides agree with TRBD1. Per the germline V gene, CDR1 is SGHDN and CDR2 is FVKESK. Germline trimming cut 5 bases from V and 2 bases from J; bases unmatched to any gene: 5. CDR3 length equals 14 residues. The CDR3 DNA is TGTGCCAGCAGCTTCGGACAGGGACCCTACGAGCAGTACTTC. Protein sequence: CASSFGQGPYEQYF.

This chain links TRBV20-1 with TRBJ2-7; D remains ambiguous. V lost 2 bases and J 5 bases, leaving 7 bases between the germline ends. This CDR3 has 11 residues. Germline V gene lookup returns CDR1 DFQATT and CDR2 SNEGSKA (reference sequence). The CDR3 DNA reads as TGCAGTGCTAGACAAATTGACGAGCAGTACTTC. Its translation: CSARQIDEQYF.

The chain links TRBV15 to TRBJ2-1, with 7 positions matching TRBD1. Germline trimming cut 0 bases from V and 5 bases from J; bases unmatched to any gene: 7. Germline CDR1 and CDR2: LNHNV and YYDKDF (reference sequence). The CDR3 totals 16 residues. DNA for the CDR3: TGTGCCACCAGCAGAGATCGAGACAGGGATCACAATGAGCAGTTCTTC. Encoded protein: CATSRDRDRDHNEQFF.

The chain carries TRBV19 and TRBJ1-1; tentative D call: TRBD1 (5 bases). The CDR3 has 14 residues. CDR1 is LNHDA, CDR2 SQIVND, per germline (reference sequence). Trimming shortened V by 5 bases and J by 4 bases, and 14 bases separated the two germline ends. CDR3 in DNA: TGTGCCAGTAGTTCATGGCCGGGGGGCACTGAAGCTTTCTTT. As protein: CASSSWPGGTEAFF.

The chain couples TRBV29-1 to TRBJ2-2; D ambiguous. From germline, CDR1 is SQVTM and CDR2 ANQGSEA. The length of the CDR3 is 13 residues. Trimming pared 5 bases from V and 4 bases from J, leaving 11 bases between. The CDR3: CSVSSASTGELFF. CDR3 coding DNA: TGCAGCGTTTCCTCCGCTAGCACCGGGGAGCTGTTTTTT.

The genes are TRBV6-5 and TRBJ1-4; 7 positions match TRBD1. Germline CDR1 and CDR2: MNHEY and SVGAGI. This CDR3 has 15 amino acids. Unmatched junction bases numbered 4, after V lost 2 bases and J lost 4 bases. This CDR3 reads CASSYDGTVNEKLFF. The DNA for the CDR3 is TGTGCCAGCAGTTACGATGGGACAGTTAATGAAAAACTGTTTTTT.

The chain uses TRBV18 and TRBJ1-5; 9 bases are a match to TRBD1. The CDR3 consists of 14 residues. Germline V gene sequence: CDR1 KGHSH, CDR2 LQKENI. With 4 bases clipped from V and 6 bases from J, the junction kept 4 bases outside the gene matches. CDR3 sequence (DNA): TGTGCCAGCTCACGGACAGGGGATAGTCAGCCCCAGCATTTT. Translated, it gives CASSRTGDSQPQHF.

The chain recombines TRBV18 with TRBJ2-1; D is unresolved. There are 13 residues in the CDR3. Trimming cost V 1 base and J 5 bases, with 6 bases left between them. CDR1 is KGHSH, CDR2 LQKENI, per germline. In nucleotides, the CDR3 is TGTGCCAGCTCACCACTTTCGGACAATGAGCAGTTCTTC. This gives the protein CASSPLSDNEQFF.

The count of this clone is one. This chain uses TRBV5-1 with TRBJ1-1, with D unclear. This CDR3 has 13 amino acids. Germline V lookup: CDR1 SGHRS, CDR2 YFSETQ. V was clipped by 2 bases and J by 1 base, with 6 bases between them. Here the CDR3 reads CASSFFWNTEAFF. The CDR3 DNA reads as TGCGCCAGCAGCTTCTTTTGGAACACTGAAGCTTTCTTT.

A single count supports this clone. J is TRBJ1-6 and V is TRBV5-4; D possibly corresponds to TRBD1 (6 bases). In germline, CDR1 is SGHNT, CDR2 YYREEE (reference sequence). CDR3 length: 16 residues. Trimming pared 0 bases from V and 6 bases from J, leaving 13 bases between. CDR3 DNA: TGTGCCAGCAGCTTGGAGAGGGGGGGGTGTAATTCACCCCTCCACTTT. This sequence encodes CASSLERGGCNSPLHF.